The 17 T cell receptor beta chains presented below share a single source sample, sequenced in a study of beta chain features in type 1 diabetes. Broader study findings: When Type 1 diabetes patients were examined, their TCRB CDR3s proved moderately but significantly shorter in all four CD4+ subsets.

The authors reverse transcribed all of the isolated RNA, so sequencing captured expressed TCRB transcripts. Here immunoSEQ multiplex PCR was the method, and the copy in TCRdb shows in-frame clones only, minus some. The table records some 330,000 clones, about 12% of them present only once. These receptors are not linked to any known antigen. Specimen: naive CD4+ T cells from blood. Receptors were obtained from a woman younger than 35 with type 1 diabetes.

V and J are TRBV29-1 and TRBJ1-4, with D unclear. The CDR3 loop spans 13 amino acids. Trimming pared 6 bases from V and 3 bases from J, leaving 11 bases between. Germline assignment: CDR1 SQVTM and CDR2 ANQGSEA. DNA for the CDR3: TGCAGCGTAGAAAGTCAGTCTAATGAAAAACTGTTTTTT. This gives the protein CSVESQSNEKLFF. The variable domain in full, with the rest retrieved from reference TRBV29-1 and TRBJ1-4, is SAVISQKPSRDICQRGTSLTIQCQVDSQVTMMFWYRQQPGQSLTLIATANQGSEATYESGFVIDKFPISRPNLTFSTLTVSNMSPEDSSIYLCSVESQSNEKLFFGSGTQLSVL.

The V gene is TRBV7-9, the J gene TRBJ1-4; D uncertain. In germline, CDR1 is SEHNR, CDR2 FQNEAQ (reference sequence). V gave up 6 bases and J gave up 10 bases, with 15 bases separating them. The CDR3 consists of 13 residues. DNA for the CDR3: TGTGCCAGCAGTACCGATGGTCCGGGAAAACTGTTTTTT. Amino acids: CASSTDGPGKLFF. The full variable domain, completed using reference TRBV7-9 and TRBJ1-4, is DTGVSQNPRHKITKRGQNVTFRCDPISEHNRLYWYRQTLGQGPEFLTYFQNEAQLEKSRLLSDRFSAERPKGSFSTLEIQRTEQGDSAMYLCASSTDGPGKLFFGSGTQLSVL.

This chain connects TRBV27 to TRBJ2-1, with 7 bases fitting TRBD1. With 4 bases clipped from V and 7 bases from J, the junction kept 4 bases outside the gene matches. The CDR3 runs 13 residues. The germline V gene has CDR1 MNHEY and CDR2 SMNVEV (reference sequence). CDR3 bases: TGTGCCAGCAGTTCAGGGGGTTTGAATGAGCAGTTCTTC. Protein product: CASSSGGLNEQFF.

This clone was seen more than once but under ten times. The V and J genes are TRBV11-2 and TRBJ2-7; D unclear. Germline assignment: CDR1 SGHAT and CDR2 FQNNGV. Trimming stripped 4 bases from V and 3 bases from J, with 16 bases between. The CDR3 is 15 amino acids. Here the CDR3 DNA reads TGTGCCAGCAGCTCCCCTCGGGTGAAGTACTACGAGCAGTACTTC. Its protein product is CASSSPRVKYYEQYF.

This clone was counted between two and nine times. V gene TRBV5-1 combines with J gene TRBJ1-1, with D perhaps matching TRBD1 (5 bases). The germline V gene encodes CDR1 SGHRS and CDR2 YFSETQ. This CDR3 is built from 13 residues. V shed 4 bases and J shed 3 bases, with 10 bases lying between them. The CDR3 spells CASSPGQDTEAFF. CDR3 DNA: TGCGCCAGCAGCCCCGGACAAGACACTGAAGCTTTCTTT.

There are a few counts of this clone. J is TRBJ2-6 and V is TRBV9; D may be TRBD1 (5 bases). Per the germline V gene, CDR1 is SGDLS and CDR2 is YYNGEE. The CDR3 sequence is 18 residues long. V shed 2 bases and J shed 1 base, with 16 bases lying between them. In DNA form, the CDR3 reads TGTGCCAGCAGCGTCAACAGGTCCAACCTTTCTGGGGCCAACGTCCTGACTTTC. Translated, it gives CASSVNRSNLSGANVLTF.

The rearrangement links TRBV5-1 to TRBJ2-3; TRBD2 matches at 9 bases. Trimming at V came to 9 bases and at J to 1 base, leaving 9 bases not matched to a gene. The CDR3 is 15 amino acids. Per germline, CDR1 SGHRS and CDR2 YFSETQ. The CDR3 coding sequence is TGCGCCACCGGTGGAGCGGGAGGAGGCACAGATACGCAGTATTTT. Protein: CATGGAGGGTDTQYF.

This clone has only a few counts. The V and J genes are TRBV30 and TRBJ2-1, with unresolved D. In germline, CDR1 is GTSNPN, CDR2 SVGIG (reference sequence). The CDR3 is made up of 12 amino acids. Between the trimmed V and J ends, which lost 2 bases and 4 bases, there was a span of 6 bases. Here the CDR3 reads CAWSPTYNEQFF. The CDR3 DNA follows: TGTGCCTGGAGTCCAACTTACAATGAGCAGTTCTTC.

This chain links TRBV4-3 with TRBJ1-2; D is ambiguous. Germline lookup yields CDR1 LGHNA and CDR2 YSLEER. The CDR3 runs 17 residues. The germline V and J ends were trimmed by 0 bases and 4 bases, with 18 bases remaining between them. This CDR3 is CASSQERAGRAGYGYTF. The CDR3, as DNA: TGCGCCAGCAGCCAAGAACGGGCAGGCCGCGCGGGCTATGGCTACACCTTC.

This clone occurred a few times. The CDR3 here is CASSFLSGELFF. The DNA of the CDR3 is TGTGCCAGCAGTTTCCTTTCCGGGGAGCTGTTTTTT. The V call is TRBV27, the J call TRBJ2-2; no definite D call. This CDR3 region has 12 residues. Germline CDR1 MNHEY, CDR2 SMNVEV (reference sequence). V lost 3 bases to trimming and J lost 6 bases, with 5 bases between them.

This clone was seen a few times. A junction boundary mismatches the germline segment, possibly from a read error. The rearrangement joins TRBV5-4 to TRBJ1-2, with a tentative D call TRBD1 (5 bases). The germline CDR1 and CDR2 sequences are SGHNT and YYREEE (reference sequence). The CDR3 runs to 9 residues. CDR3 amino acids: CASSSGAAF. DNA for the CDR3: TGTGCCAGCAGCTCTGGGGCCGCCTTC.

This clone has just a few counts. This chain uses TRBV5-1 with TRBJ2-3, with 7 bases aligning to TRBD1. The ends lost 4 bases at V and 2 bases at J; junction bases unmatched: 7. Germline lookup yields CDR1 SGHRS and CDR2 YFSETQ. There are 15 residues in the CDR3. In DNA form, the CDR3 reads TGCGCCAGCAGCCCCCCGGGACAGTCCACAGATACGCAGTATTTT. This codes for CASSPPGQSTDTQYF.

This chain uses TRBV9 with TRBJ1-2; D not resolved. Trimming took off 0 bases at V and 4 bases at J, with 7 bases between the two ends. CDR3 length: 13 amino acids. Germline CDR1 reads SGDLS; CDR2 reads YYNGEE. The CDR3 here is CASSVDIGYGYTF. The CDR3 DNA sequence: TGTGCCAGCAGCGTAGATATCGGCTATGGCTACACCTTC.

The sample holds a few counts of this clone. The gene calls are TRBV5-1 and TRBJ1-2; 10 bases align to TRBD1. The germline V gene has CDR1 SGHRS and CDR2 YFSETQ. J lost 6 bases, V lost 4 bases, and 9 bases had no gene match. This CDR3 spans 15 amino acids. The CDR3 region has the DNA TGCGCCAGCAGCACCCCGGGACAGGGGAGGAATGGCTACACCTTC. Its protein product is CASSTPGQGRNGYTF. The entire variable domain, with the rest obtained from reference TRBV5-1 and TRBJ1-2, is as follows: KAGVTQTPRYLIKTRGQQVTLSCSPISGHRSVSWYQQTPGQGLQFLFEYFSETQRNKGNFPGRFSGRQFSNSRSEMNVSTLELGDSALYLCASSTPGQGRNGYTFGSGTRLTVV.

This chain links TRBV2 with TRBJ2-1, with 7 nucleotides matching TRBD2. V lost 4 bases and J lost 5; bases outside the gene matches: 5. Germline V gene lookup returns CDR1 SNHLY and CDR2 FYNNEI. This CDR3 region has 14 residues. For the CDR3, the DNA is TGTGCCAGCAGTGGGGAGGGCCTGAACAATGAGCAGTTCTTC. It yields the protein CASSGEGLNNEQFF.

This clone was counted a few times. V and J are TRBV11-3 and TRBJ2-7; perhaps TRBD2 as D (6 bases). The V end lost 5 bases, the J end lost 0 bases, and 11 bases lay between the germline ends. The CDR3 has 14 residues. Germline assignment: CDR1 SGHNT and CDR2 YENEEA. The DNA for the CDR3 is TGTGCCAGCAGCGCCCGGGACTCCTCCTACGAGCAGTACTTC. Protein sequence: CASSARDSSYEQYF.

This rearrangement joins TRBV29-1 to TRBJ2-3; TRBD2 matches at 11 bases. The CDR3 consists of 15 residues. CDR1 and CDR2 from the germline V gene are SQVTM and ANQGSEA. The J segment lost 2 bases and the V segment lost 3 bases, leaving 4 bases of the junction unmatched. The CDR3 region is CSVDRGLAATDTQYF. Here the CDR3 DNA reads TGCAGCGTTGACAGGGGACTAGCGGCCACAGATACGCAGTATTTT.